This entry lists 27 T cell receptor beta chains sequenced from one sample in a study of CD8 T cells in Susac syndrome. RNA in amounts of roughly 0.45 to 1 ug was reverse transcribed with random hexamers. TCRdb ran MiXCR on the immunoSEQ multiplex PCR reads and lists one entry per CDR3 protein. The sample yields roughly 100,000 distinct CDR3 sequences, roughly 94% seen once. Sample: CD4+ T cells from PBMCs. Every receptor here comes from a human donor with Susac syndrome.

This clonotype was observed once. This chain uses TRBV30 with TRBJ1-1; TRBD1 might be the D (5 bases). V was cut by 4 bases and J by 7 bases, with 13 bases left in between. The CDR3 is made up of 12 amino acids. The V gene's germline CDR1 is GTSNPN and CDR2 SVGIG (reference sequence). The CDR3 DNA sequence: TGTGCCTGGAATAGGGGCCTGGTTGAAGCTTTCTTT. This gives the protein CAWNRGLVEAFF.

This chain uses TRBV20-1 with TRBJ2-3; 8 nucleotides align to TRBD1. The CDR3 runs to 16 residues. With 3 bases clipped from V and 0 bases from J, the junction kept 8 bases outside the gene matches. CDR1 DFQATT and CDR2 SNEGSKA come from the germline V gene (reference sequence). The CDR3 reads CSARPTGVASTDTQYF. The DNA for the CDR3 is TGCAGTGCTAGGCCGACAGGGGTGGCTAGCACAGATACGCAGTATTTT.

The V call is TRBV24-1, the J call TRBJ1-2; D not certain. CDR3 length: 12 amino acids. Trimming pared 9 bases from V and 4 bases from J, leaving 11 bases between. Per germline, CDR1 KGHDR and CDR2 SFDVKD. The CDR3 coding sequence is TGTGCCACCGCACCAGGTCCCTATGGCTACACCTTC. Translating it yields CATAPGPYGYTF.

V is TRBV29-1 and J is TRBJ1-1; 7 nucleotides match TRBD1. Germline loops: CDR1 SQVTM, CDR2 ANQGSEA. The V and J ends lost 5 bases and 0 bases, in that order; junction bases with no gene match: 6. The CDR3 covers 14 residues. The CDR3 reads CSVRQGGMNTEAFF. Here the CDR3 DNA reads TGCAGCGTTCGACAGGGAGGCATGAACACTGAAGCTTTCTTT. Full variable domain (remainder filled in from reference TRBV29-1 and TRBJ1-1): SAVISQKPSRDICQRGTSLTIQCQVDSQVTMMFWYRQQPGQSLTLIATANQGSEATYESGFVIDKFPISRPNLTFSTLTVSNMSPEDSSIYLCSVRQGGMNTEAFFGQGTRLTVV.

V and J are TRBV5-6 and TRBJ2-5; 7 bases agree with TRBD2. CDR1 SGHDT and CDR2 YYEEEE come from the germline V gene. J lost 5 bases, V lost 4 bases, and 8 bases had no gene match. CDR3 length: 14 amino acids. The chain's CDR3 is CASSRGGVAETQYF. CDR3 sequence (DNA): TGTGCCAGCAGCCGCGGGGGAGTCGCGGAGACCCAGTACTTC.

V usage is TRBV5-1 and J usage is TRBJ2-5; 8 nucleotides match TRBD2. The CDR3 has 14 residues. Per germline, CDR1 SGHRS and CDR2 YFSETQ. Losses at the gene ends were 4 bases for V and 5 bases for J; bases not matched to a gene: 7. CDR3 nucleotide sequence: TGCGCCAGCAGCCCGGGGGGGCCGACGGAGACCCAGTACTTC. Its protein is CASSPGGPTETQYF.

The CDR3 region is CATSEGTGANEQFF. The CDR3 nucleotides read TGTGCCACATCGGAGGGGACAGGGGCAAATGAGCAGTTCTTC. The gene calls are TRBV12-3 or TRBV12-4 and TRBJ2-1, with 10 bases that match TRBD1. This CDR3 is built from 14 residues. V lost 10 bases to trimming and J lost 7 bases; unmatched junction nucleotides: 10.

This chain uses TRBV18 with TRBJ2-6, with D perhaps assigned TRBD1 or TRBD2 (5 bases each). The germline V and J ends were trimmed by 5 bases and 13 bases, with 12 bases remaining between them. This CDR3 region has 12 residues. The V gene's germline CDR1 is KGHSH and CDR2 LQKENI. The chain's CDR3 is CASSSQGEVLTF. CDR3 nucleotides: TGTGCCAGCTCATCCCAGGGAGAGGTCCTGACTTTC.

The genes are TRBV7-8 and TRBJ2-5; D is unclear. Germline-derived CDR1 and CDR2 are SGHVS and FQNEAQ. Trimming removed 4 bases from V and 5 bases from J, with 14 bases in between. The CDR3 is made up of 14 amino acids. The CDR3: CASSSRRSTETQYF. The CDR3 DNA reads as TGTGCCAGCAGCTCGCGACGGAGCACGGAGACCCAGTACTTC.

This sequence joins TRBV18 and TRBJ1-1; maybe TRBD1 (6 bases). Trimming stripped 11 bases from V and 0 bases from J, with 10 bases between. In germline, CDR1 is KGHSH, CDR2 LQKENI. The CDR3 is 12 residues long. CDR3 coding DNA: TGTGCCGGGGGGCAGATGAACACTGAAGCTTTCTTT. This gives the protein CAGGQMNTEAFF.

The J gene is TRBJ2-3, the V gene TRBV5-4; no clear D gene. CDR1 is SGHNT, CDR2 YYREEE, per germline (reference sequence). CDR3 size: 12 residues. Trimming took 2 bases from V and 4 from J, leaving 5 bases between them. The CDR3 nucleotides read TGTGCCAGCAGCTTCTGGGCAGATACGCAGTATTTT. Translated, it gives CASSFWADTQYF.

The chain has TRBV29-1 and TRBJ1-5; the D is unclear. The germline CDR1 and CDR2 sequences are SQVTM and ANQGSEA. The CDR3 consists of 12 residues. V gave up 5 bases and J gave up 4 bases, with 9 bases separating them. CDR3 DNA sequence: TGCAGCGTTTCCTTGAGAAATCAGCCCCAGCATTTT. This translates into CSVSLRNQPQHF. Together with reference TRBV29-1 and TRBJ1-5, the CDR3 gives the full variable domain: SAVISQKPSRDICQRGTSLTIQCQVDSQVTMMFWYRQQPGQSLTLIATANQGSEATYESGFVIDKFPISRPNLTFSTLTVSNMSPEDSSIYLCSVSLRNQPQHFGDGTRLSIL.

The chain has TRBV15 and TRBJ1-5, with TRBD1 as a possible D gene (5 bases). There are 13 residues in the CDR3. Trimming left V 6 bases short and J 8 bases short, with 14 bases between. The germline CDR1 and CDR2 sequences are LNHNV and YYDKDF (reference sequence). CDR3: CATRGREREPQHF. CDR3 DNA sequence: TGTGCCACCAGGGGACGGGAGAGAGAGCCCCAGCATTTT.

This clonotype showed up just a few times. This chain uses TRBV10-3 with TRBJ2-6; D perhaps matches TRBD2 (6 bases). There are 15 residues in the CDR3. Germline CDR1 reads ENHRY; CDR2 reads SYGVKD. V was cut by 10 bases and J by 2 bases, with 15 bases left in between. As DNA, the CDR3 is TGTGCCACCGGGGGTTCAGGTACTGGGGCCAACGTCCTGACTTTC. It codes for CATGGSGTGANVLTF.

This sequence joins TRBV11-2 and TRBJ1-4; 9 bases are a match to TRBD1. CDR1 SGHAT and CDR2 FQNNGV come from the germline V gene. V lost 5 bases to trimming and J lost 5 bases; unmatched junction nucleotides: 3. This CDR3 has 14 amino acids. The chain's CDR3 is CASSIGTGNEKLFF. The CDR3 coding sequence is TGTGCCAGCAGCATCGGGACAGGGAATGAAAAACTGTTTTTT. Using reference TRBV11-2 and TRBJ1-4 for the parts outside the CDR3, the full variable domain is EAGVAQSPRYKIIEKRQSVAFWCNPISGHATLYWYQQILGQGPKLLIQFQNNGVVDDSQLPKDRFSAERLKGVDSTLKIQPAKLEDSAVYLCASSIGTGNEKLFFGSGTQLSVL.

The CDR3 here is CASSYRGTRGTEAFF. The CDR3 DNA reads TGTGCCAGCAGTTACCGAGGGACCCGGGGCACTGAAGCTTTCTTT. V and J are TRBV6-5 and TRBJ1-1, with D possibly being TRBD1 (5 bases). The CDR3 runs 15 residues. Germline CDR1 MNHEY, CDR2 SVGAGI. Trimming stripped 2 bases from V and 4 bases from J, with 14 bases between.

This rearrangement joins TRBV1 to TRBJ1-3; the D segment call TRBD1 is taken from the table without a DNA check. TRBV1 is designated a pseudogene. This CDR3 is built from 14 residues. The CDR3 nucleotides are TGCACCAGCAGTTCCGTAGACAGACCAAACACCATATATTTT. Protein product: CTSSSVDRPNTIYF.

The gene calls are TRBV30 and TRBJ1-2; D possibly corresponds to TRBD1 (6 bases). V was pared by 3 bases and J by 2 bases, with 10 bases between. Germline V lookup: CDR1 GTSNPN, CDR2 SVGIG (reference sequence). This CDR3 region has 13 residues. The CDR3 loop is CAWSPTGNYGYTF. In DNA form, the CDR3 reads TGTGCCTGGAGCCCAACAGGGAACTATGGCTACACCTTC.

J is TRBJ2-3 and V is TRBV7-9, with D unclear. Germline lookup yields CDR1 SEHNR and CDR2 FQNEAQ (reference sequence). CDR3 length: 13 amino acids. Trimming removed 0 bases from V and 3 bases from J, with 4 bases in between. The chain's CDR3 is CASSLAKTDTQYF. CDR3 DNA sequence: TGTGCCAGCAGCTTAGCGAAGACAGATACGCAGTATTTT.

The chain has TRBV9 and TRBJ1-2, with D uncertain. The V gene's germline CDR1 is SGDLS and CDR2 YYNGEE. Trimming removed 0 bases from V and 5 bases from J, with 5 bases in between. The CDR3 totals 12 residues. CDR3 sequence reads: CASSVAGYGYTF. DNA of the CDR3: TGTGCCAGCAGCGTAGCTGGGTATGGCTACACCTTC.

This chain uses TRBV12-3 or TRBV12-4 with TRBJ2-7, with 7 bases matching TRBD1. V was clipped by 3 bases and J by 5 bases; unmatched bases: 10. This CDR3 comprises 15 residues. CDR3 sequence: CASSFRSGGVDEQYF. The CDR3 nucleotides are TGTGCCAGCAGTTTTCGATCAGGGGGAGTCGACGAGCAGTACTTC.

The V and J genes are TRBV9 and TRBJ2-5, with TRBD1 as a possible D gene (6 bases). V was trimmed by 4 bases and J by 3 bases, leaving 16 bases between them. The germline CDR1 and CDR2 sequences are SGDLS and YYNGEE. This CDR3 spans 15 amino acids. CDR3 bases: TGTGCCAGCAGCTCTTGGGGGCAGAAGGAAGAGACCCAGTACTTC. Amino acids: CASSSWGQKEETQYF.

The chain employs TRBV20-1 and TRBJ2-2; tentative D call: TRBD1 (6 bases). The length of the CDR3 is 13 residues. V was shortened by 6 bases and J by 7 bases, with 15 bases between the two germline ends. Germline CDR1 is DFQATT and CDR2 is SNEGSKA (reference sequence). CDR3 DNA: TGCAGTGCGTTTGACAGGTTTCACGGGGAGCTGTTTTTT. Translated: CSAFDRFHGELFF.

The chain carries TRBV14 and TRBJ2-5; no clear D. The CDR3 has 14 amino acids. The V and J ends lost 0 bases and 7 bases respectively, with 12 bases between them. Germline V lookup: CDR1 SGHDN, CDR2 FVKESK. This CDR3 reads CASSQDATLGTQYF. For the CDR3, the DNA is TGTGCCAGCAGCCAAGACGCCACCCTAGGGACCCAGTACTTC.

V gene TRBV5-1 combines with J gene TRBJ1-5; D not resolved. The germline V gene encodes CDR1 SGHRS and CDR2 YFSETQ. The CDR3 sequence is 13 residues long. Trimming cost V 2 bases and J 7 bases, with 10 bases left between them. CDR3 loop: CASSFRTGQPQHF. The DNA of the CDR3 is TGCGCCAGCAGCTTCAGGACGGGGCAGCCCCAGCATTTT. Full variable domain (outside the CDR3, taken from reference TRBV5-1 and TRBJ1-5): KAGVTQTPRYLIKTRGQQVTLSCSPISGHRSVSWYQQTPGQGLQFLFEYFSETQRNKGNFPGRFSGRQFSNSRSEMNVSTLELGDSALYLCASSFRTGQPQHFGDGTRLSIL.

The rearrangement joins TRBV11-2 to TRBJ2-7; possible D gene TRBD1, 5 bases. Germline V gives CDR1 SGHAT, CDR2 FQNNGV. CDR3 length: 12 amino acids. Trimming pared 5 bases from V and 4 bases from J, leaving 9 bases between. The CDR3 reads CASSRGRYEQYF. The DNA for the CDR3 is TGTGCCAGCAGCAGGGGCCGATACGAGCAGTACTTC.

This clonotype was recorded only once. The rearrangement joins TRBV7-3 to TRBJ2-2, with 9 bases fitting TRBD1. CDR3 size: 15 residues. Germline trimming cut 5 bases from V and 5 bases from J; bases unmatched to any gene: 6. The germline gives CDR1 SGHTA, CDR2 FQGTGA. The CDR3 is CASSRDRADTGELFF. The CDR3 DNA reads TGTGCCAGCAGCAGGGACAGGGCGGATACCGGGGAGCTGTTTTTT.